This T cell receptor (beta chain) appears in the sequencing data of a study of T cells after yellow fever vaccination. Study as a whole: For low cell numbers, libraries were made with SMART-Seq v4 Ultra Low Input.

This clonotype was counted a few times. Its antigen is not known. CDR3 length: 16 amino acids. V lost 6 bases and J lost 1; bases outside the gene matches: 7. Per the germline V gene, CDR1 is MNHEY and CDR2 is SMNVEV (reference sequence). Study-level results: Most primary-vaccination clones recurred post-booster (around 95% CD4, around 86% CD8).

As TCR cDNA was made by 5'RACE template switching, a universal primer site and UMIs were added. TCRdb fed the 5' RACE reads into MiXCR, producing one record per CDR3 protein. The table has 240,000 or so distinct CDR3 sequences, 6.9% seen once; the top ten hold roughly 0.86%. Here the sequenced sample was CD4+ T cells sorted from PBMCs, taken 15 days after the yellow fever booster vaccination. This chain uses TRBV27 with TRBJ2-7; 12 bases agree with TRBD2. This TCR was recovered from a man between 25 and 39 years old who received the YFV17D yellow fever vaccine. The CDR3 nucleotides are TGTGCCAGCAGCCCACTTCTAGCGGGAGGGTCCTACGAGCAGTACTTC. It encodes CASSPLLAGGSYEQYF.